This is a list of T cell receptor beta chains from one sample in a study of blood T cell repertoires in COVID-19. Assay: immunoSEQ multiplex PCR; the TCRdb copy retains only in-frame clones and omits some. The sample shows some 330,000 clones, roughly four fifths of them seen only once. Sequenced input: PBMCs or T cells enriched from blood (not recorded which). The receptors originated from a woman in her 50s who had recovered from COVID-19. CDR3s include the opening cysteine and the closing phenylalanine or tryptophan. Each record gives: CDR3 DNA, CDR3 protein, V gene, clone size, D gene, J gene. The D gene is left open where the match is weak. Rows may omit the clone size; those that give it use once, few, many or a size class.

TGTGCCAGCTCACAGGGGGATGGGCAGTACTTC	CASSQGDGQYF	TRBV18	.	.	TRBJ2-7
TGTGCCAGCAGTCTGGACAGGGAGCATGGCTACACCTTC	CASSLDREHGYTF	TRBV2	once	TRBD1	TRBJ1-2
TGTGCCACCAGCAGAGATCATTCTGCCCTAAACAGCTATGGCTACACCTTC	CATSRDHSALNSYGYTF	TRBV15	.	.	TRBJ1-2
TGTGCCAGCAGCTTGGAGGGGGAAGAGACCCAGTACTTC	CASSLEGEETQYF	TRBV5-5	.	.	TRBJ2-5
TGCGCCAGCACCCCTCGTAATGAGCAGTTCTTC	CASTPRNEQFF	TRBV10-1	.	.	TRBJ2-1
TGTGCCAGCAGCTTAGGGGTGGGAGTCACCGGGGAGCTGTTTTTT	CASSLGVGVTGELFF	TRBV7-8	.	.	TRBJ2-2
TGTGCCAGCAGTCTAGCGGGGGCTATAAATGAGCAGTTCTTC	CASSLAGAINEQFF	TRBV5-4	.	TRBD2	TRBJ2-1
TGTGCCACCAAGGAGAGGGAATTCTCCTACGAGCAGTACTTC	CATKEREFSYEQYF	TRBV2	.	.	TRBJ2-7
TGTGCCAGCAGTTCTACCGGGACAGCGGTCGGCGAGCAGTACTTC	CASSSTGTAVGEQYF	TRBV27	.	TRBD1	TRBJ2-7
TGTGCCAGCAGACACCGTTGGGACAAGGCATACGAGCAGTACTTC	CASRHRWDKAYEQYF	TRBV6-5	.	.	TRBJ2-7
TGTGCCAGCAGCCCCGGCCGGACAACGATACACGAGCAGTACTTC	CASSPGRTTIHEQYF	TRBV11-3	.	.	TRBJ2-7
TGCGCCAGCAGCTCAGGGACTAACCCGTACCAAGAGACCCAGTACTTC	CASSSGTNPYQETQYF	TRBV5-1	once	TRBD2	TRBJ2-5
TGTGCCAGCAGCTCTCGCGGGCTTTATGGCTACACCTTC	CASSSRGLYGYTF	TRBV27	.	.	TRBJ1-2
TGTGCCATAAGTACGACAGGGGGAGACACAGATACGCAGTATTTT	CAISTTGGDTDTQYF	TRBV10-3	once	TRBD1	TRBJ2-3
TGTGCCACCAGCAGACGGGACAGCCGGGGCGAGCAGTACTTC	CATSRRDSRGEQYF	TRBV15	.	TRBD1	TRBJ2-7
TGTGCCTGGGGTGGATCCTCTAGAGGCTACACCTTC	CAWGGSSRGYTF	TRBV30	.	.	TRBJ1-2
TGCGCCAGCAGCTTGTTTGGGGCCGGCGATTCACCCCTCCACTTT	CASSLFGAGDSPLHF	TRBV5-1	once	.	TRBJ1-6
TGTGCCAGTAGACCGACAGATAACTATGGCTACACCTTC	CASRPTDNYGYTF	TRBV19	once	.	TRBJ1-2
TGTGCCAGCAGCCCTGGGACAGGCATGAACACTGAAGCTTTCTTT	CASSPGTGMNTEAFF	TRBV7-3	.	TRBD1	TRBJ1-1
TGTGCCAGCAGCTTATTTGCGGGAGGGCTTAGCACAGATACGCAGTATTTT	CASSLFAGGLSTDTQYF	TRBV7-2	.	TRBD2	TRBJ2-3
TGTGCCAGCAAGGAGTCTGGGACTGAAGCTTTCTTT	CASKESGTEAFF	TRBV6-5	.	.	TRBJ1-1
TGTGCCAGCAGCTCTGGAGCTAACTATGGCTACACCTTC	CASSSGANYGYTF	TRBV7-2	once	.	TRBJ1-2
TGTGCCAGCAGCCTCAAGGCGGGTGGGGTCAAACATTCGCCCCAGCATTTT	CASSLKAGGVKHSPQHF	TRBV4-2	.	.	TRBJ1-5
TGTGCCAGCAGCTCCTATTCCATGGGGCTCTACGAGCAGTACTTC	CASSSYSMGLYEQYF	TRBV5-4	.	.	TRBJ2-7
TGCGCCAGCAGCTTCTTACAGATGAACACTGAAGCTTTCTTT	CASSFLQMNTEAFF	TRBV5-1	.	.	TRBJ1-1
TGCAGCGTTGAGGCAGGGGGCCGAGTAGGCACCTTC	CSVEAGGRVGTF	TRBV29-1	.	TRBD1	TRBJ1-2
TGTGCCAGCTCACGGGACACCAATTATGGCTACACCTTC	CASSRDTNYGYTF	TRBV18	.	.	TRBJ1-2
TGTGCCAGCAGTGAAGCAACAGCTACTGCCTATGGCTACACCTTC	CASSEATATAYGYTF	TRBV6-1	.	.	TRBJ1-2
TGTGCCAGCAGCGGACAGGGAGCAGGCGCTGGCTACACCTTC	CASSGQGAGAGYTF	TRBV2	.	TRBD1	TRBJ1-2
TGTGCCAGCAGCCCGACGGGAGGAACCTACAATGAGCAGTTCTTC	CASSPTGGTYNEQFF	TRBV5-4	.	TRBD2	TRBJ2-1
TGTGCCAGCAGCCAATGGCTCCCCCGGGTCAACTTGAGCTCCTATAATTCACCCCTCCACTTT	CASSQWLPRVNLSSYNSPLHF	TRBV3-1/TRBV3-2	once	.	TRBJ1-6
TGTGCCAGCAGCAATGGGGGCCGACGGCACCAAGAGACCCAGTACTTC	CASSNGGRRHQETQYF	TRBV2	many	.	TRBJ2-5
TGCGCCAGCTCTACCGGTTGCTCTTATAGCAATCAGCCCCAGCATTTT	CASSTGCSYSNQPQHF	TRBV10-1	.	.	TRBJ1-5
TGTGCCAGCAGCGTAGTTCAGGGGACTGAAGCTTTCTTT	CASSVVQGTEAFF	TRBV9	.	.	TRBJ1-1
TGTGCCAGCAGGGAGGGTGGGACTGAAGCTTTCTTT	CASREGGTEAFF	TRBV2	.	.	TRBJ1-1
TGCAGCGCCCAGGGTCCCAACACTGAAGCTTTCTTT	CSAQGPNTEAFF	TRBV29-1	.	.	TRBJ1-1
TGCGCCAGCAGTCAATTCCAAGACAGTGTAAGACAGGGGAGGAACACTGAAGCTTTCTTT	CASSQFQDSVRQGRNTEAFF	TRBV23-1	.	TRBD1	TRBJ1-1
TGTGCCAGCAGCCCTGGCGTGGGAGCGAACACCGGGGAGCTGTTTTTT	CASSPGVGANTGELFF	TRBV7-9	.	.	TRBJ2-2
TGTGCCAGCAGTCTGCGGCAGCCAACTGAAGCTTTCTTT	CASSLRQPTEAFF	TRBV2	few	.	TRBJ1-1
TGTGCCAGCAGGCCGACAGGGGGGGCAGTTCAGCCCCAGCATTTT	CASRPTGGAVQPQHF	TRBV27	.	TRBD1	TRBJ1-5
TGTGCCAGCAGGGGACAGGGGTACTACGAGCAGTACTTC	CASRGQGYYEQYF	TRBV12-3/TRBV12-4	.	TRBD1	TRBJ2-7
TGTGCCAGCAGACTACAGGGTTCTGGCTACACCTTC	CASRLQGSGYTF	TRBV27	.	.	TRBJ1-2
TGTGCCAGCAGTCCAGTGGATCAGCCCCAGCATTTT	CASSPVDQPQHF	TRBV13	.	.	TRBJ1-5
TGTGCCAGCAGTGAAGTCCCAAACTATGGCTACACCTTC	CASSEVPNYGYTF	TRBV2	.	.	TRBJ1-2
TGTGCCAGCAGTTCTACTAATAGCGGGAGGCTAGCCAAAAACATTCAGTACTTC	CASSSTNSGRLAKNIQYF	TRBV7-2	many	TRBD2	TRBJ2-4
TGCGCCAGCAGCTCCCTGCCTGGCGGGGCAGAGACCCAGTACTTC	CASSSLPGGAETQYF	TRBV5-1	.	.	TRBJ2-5
TGCGCCAGCAGCTTGGGTGGAGGGACCTACGAGCAGTACTTC	CASSLGGGTYEQYF	TRBV5-1	.	.	TRBJ2-7
TGTGCCAGTAGTAGCCGGGAGCTGAACACTGAAGCTTTCTTT	CASSSRELNTEAFF	TRBV19	.	.	TRBJ1-1
TGTGCCAGTCATCCGGGACAGGAAACTAACTATGGCTACACCTTC	CASHPGQETNYGYTF	TRBV6-5	.	TRBD1	TRBJ1-2
TGTGCCAGCAGCCTGCGAAGACTAGGGTTGAGCACAGATACGCAGTATTTT	CASSLRRLGLSTDTQYF	TRBV7-8	.	.	TRBJ2-3
TGTGCCAGCAGCCATTCAGGGTCCTGGGGAGCTTTCTTT	CASSHSGSWGAFF	TRBV14	.	.	TRBJ1-1
TGTGCCAGCTCATCATCCATCACAGGGGGCAGGGCCGGGGAGCTGTTTTTT	CASSSSITGGRAGELFF	TRBV18	.	TRBD1	TRBJ2-2
TGTGCCAGCAGTCTGAGGTCGGGCACTGAAGCTTTCTTT	CASSLRSGTEAFF	TRBV12-3/TRBV12-4	.	.	TRBJ1-1
TGTGCCAGCAGTTTATCCCGGGACAGGAATGAAAAACTGTTTTTT	CASSLSRDRNEKLFF	TRBV27	.	TRBD1	TRBJ1-4
TGTGCCAGCAGCTTGGAACAGGGGGTAAACAATGAGCAGTTCTTC	CASSLEQGVNNEQFF	TRBV5-4	.	TRBD1	TRBJ2-1
TGTGCCAGTAGGACCACAGGGTTCTATAATTCACCCCTCCACTTT	CASRTTGFYNSPLHF	TRBV19	.	.	TRBJ1-6
TGTGCCAGCAGCCGAGCATTGAGAGATGGCTACACCTTC	CASSRALRDGYTF	TRBV5-4	.	.	TRBJ1-2